The rows below give T cell receptor beta chains drawn from one sample of a study of T cells in Graves' hyperthyroidism and ophthalmopathy. Via MiXCR, TCRdb re-called the multiplex PCR reads, giving one row per CDR3 protein. This sample yields approximately 300,000 distinct CDR3 sequences, of which around a sixth are seen a single time; 33% belongs to the top ten. The specimen sequenced was blood. These TCRs come from a man aged 30 to 45 with Graves' hyperthyroidism. Each CDR3 is given with its conserved first and last residue. A D gene is named only where the DNA matches it firmly. Not every row has a clone size; where given, it reads once, few, many or a size class.

V gene,clone size,J gene,D gene,CDR3 DNA,CDR3 protein
TRBV6-5,few,TRBJ1-1,-,TGTGCCAGCAGTTACTCGACAGATAGGGGTCACACTGAAGCTTTCTTT,CASSYSTDRGHTEAFF
TRBV20-1,many,TRBJ1-2,-,TGCAGTGCTAGAGCTGGAGGACAGCGCCTTGGCTACACCTTC,CSARAGGQRLGYTF
TRBV5-6,few,TRBJ1-2,-,TGTGCCAGCAGCTCGCGGGGGCGCACCTATGGCTACACCTTC,CASSSRGRTYGYTF
TRBV6-2/TRBV6-3,-,TRBJ2-7,-,TGTGCCAGCAGTTACGGGGGGAAACTCCCCTACGAGCAGTACTTC,CASSYGGKLPYEQYF
TRBV9,-,TRBJ2-1,-,TGTGCCAGCAGCCCTAGCGCCCTAGCAGGCAATGAGCAGTTCTTC,CASSPSALAGNEQFF
TRBV20-1,-,TRBJ2-7,TRBD2,TGCAGTGCTCCGCCAGCTAGCGGGAGCCACGAGCAGTACTTC,CSAPPASGSHEQYF
TRBV6-1,-,TRBJ2-7,-,TGTGCCAGCAGTGGTATGAGGGGGGTCAGGAACTCACCCTACGAGCAGTACTTC,CASSGMRGVRNSPYEQYF
TRBV20-1,-,TRBJ2-1,-,TGCAGTGCTAGACCTCCGAGTACCTACAATGAGCAGTTCTTC,CSARPPSTYNEQFF
TRBV6-1,-,TRBJ1-2,TRBD1,TGTGCCAGCAGTGGATGGGACAGGGGGCTGGGAGGCTACACCTTC,CASSGWDRGLGGYTF
TRBV7-9,many,TRBJ2-3,TRBD2,TGTGCCAGCAGCTCGACTAGCGGGGGCACAGATACGCAGTATTTT,CASSSTSGGTDTQYF
TRBV12-3/TRBV12-4,few,TRBJ2-1,-,TGTGCCAGCAGTTCCTTGGGCCGGGGGTATGGGCAGTTCTTC,CASSSLGRGYGQFF
TRBV28,few,TRBJ2-7,-,TGTGCCAGCAGTCTAACAGGGACGGGCGAGCAGTACTTC,CASSLTGTGEQYF
TRBV5-1,many,TRBJ2-3,-,TGCGCCAGCAGCAGAGAACAGGGTACGCAGTATTTT,CASSREQGTQYF
TRBV29-1,-,TRBJ2-7,TRBD1,TGCAGCGTTGATGTAGGGACAGGGTCCTACGAGCAGTACTTC,CSVDVGTGSYEQYF
TRBV6-1,many,TRBJ1-5,-,TGTGCCAGCAGCATGACAGGTCCGCAGGGAAATCAGCCCCAGCATTTT,CASSMTGPQGNQPQHF
TRBV7-9,few,TRBJ2-7,-,TGTGCCAGCAGCTTACCGACCCTCGCCGAGCAGTACTTC,CASSLPTLAEQYF
TRBV6-1,many,TRBJ2-3,-,TGTGCCAGCAGTCCGACTAGAGGAGTAGATACGCAGTATTTT,CASSPTRGVDTQYF
TRBV24-1,many,TRBJ2-5,-,TGTGCCACCAGTGATCGGAACCAAGAGACCCAGTACTTC,CATSDRNQETQYF
TRBV27,-,TRBJ1-2,-,TGTGCCAGCAGTAGATATCAGGGGCCCTATGGCTACACCTTC,CASSRYQGPYGYTF
TRBV5-1,many,TRBJ2-3,TRBD2,TGCGCCAGCAGCAGCTTGCCCTGGACTAGCACCACAGATACGCAGTATTTT,CASSSLPWTSTTDTQYF
TRBV7-6,few,TRBJ2-5,-,TGTGCCAGCAGCTTATCGAGGGGAGCCCAAGAGACCCAGTACTTC,CASSLSRGAQETQYF
TRBV5-4,few,TRBJ2-5,TRBD2,TGTGCCAGCAGCCCGCACACGGGGGGGGTGGAGACCCAGTACTTC,CASSPHTGGVETQYF
TRBV6-1,many,TRBJ2-1,-,TGTGCCAGCAGTGAGACAGCGTCCTGGTACTACAATGAGCAGTTCTTC,CASSETASWYYNEQFF
TRBV13,few,TRBJ2-4,-,TGTGCCAGCAGCTTTGAAGGCTGGGGTGGCAAAAACATTCAGTACTTC,CASSFEGWGGKNIQYF
TRBV20-1,-,TRBJ2-7,-,TGCTGTGCTAGAGGGGAACGCTACGAGCAGTACTTC,CCARGERYEQYF
TRBV24-1,few,TRBJ2-1,-,TGTGCCACCAGTGATTACGACTGGAATGAGCAGTTCTTC,CATSDYDWNEQFF
TRBV29-1,many,TRBJ2-1,-,TGCAGCGTTGAAGATCGAAGCGGGCCCTACAATGAGCAGTTCTTC,CSVEDRSGPYNEQFF
TRBV11-2,-,TRBJ1-3,-,TGTGCCAGCAGCTTATTACAGAGCTCTGGAAACACCATATATTTT,CASSLLQSSGNTIYF
TRBV11-2,many,TRBJ2-7,-,TGTGCCAGCAGCTTAGTTCTCTACGAGCAGTACTTC,CASSLVLYEQYF
TRBV7-6,few,TRBJ1-1,-,TGTGCCAGCAGCCTCGACAGTGGGGGGATGAACACTGAAGCTTTCTTT,CASSLDSGGMNTEAFF
TRBV20-1,few,TRBJ2-1,-,TGCAGTGCTTCCTTATTTAGCGGTTCCAATGAGCAGTTCTTC,CSASLFSGSNEQFF
TRBV7-2,many,TRBJ2-3,-,TGTGCCAGCAGCTCACGCTACGGTGTGACAGATACGCAGTATTTT,CASSSRYGVTDTQYF
TRBV2,many,TRBJ2-3,-,TGTGCCAGCAGTGAACTAGCCCCCACAGATACGCAGTATTTT,CASSELAPTDTQYF
TRBV18,many,TRBJ1-1,-,TGTACCAGCTATAACCTGCAGAAGAACACTGAAGCTTTCTTT,CTSYNLQKNTEAFF
TRBV4-1,few,TRBJ1-5,-,TGCGCCAGCAGCCTCCGCGGGGGGATTCGACAGCCCCAGCATTTT,CASSLRGGIRQPQHF
TRBV27,-,TRBJ2-1,-,TGTGCCAGCAGTAAACAGGTTTACAATGAGCAGTTCTTC,CASSKQVYNEQFF
TRBV2,many,TRBJ2-3,-,TGTGCCAGCAGTGAAGCGGGGACAGATACGCAGTATTTT,CASSEAGTDTQYF
TRBV28,-,TRBJ2-3,-,TGTGCCAGCAGTTTAGGGGGACTGATGAAAACAGATACGCAGTATTTT,CASSLGGLMKTDTQYF
TRBV20-1,few,TRBJ2-1,TRBD2,TGCAGTGCTCCGACTAGCGGGGTCCCGGGCAATGAGCAGTTCTTC,CSAPTSGVPGNEQFF
TRBV2,many,TRBJ1-2,-,TGTGCCAGCAGTGAGATGCCTAACTATGGCTACACCTTC,CASSEMPNYGYTF
TRBV5-1,-,TRBJ2-2,TRBD1,TGCGCCAGCAGCCCAGGGGGCCCGAACACCGGGGAGCTGTTTTTT,CASSPGGPNTGELFF
TRBV7-2,-,TRBJ2-1,-,TGTGCCAGCAGGGATAACTGGCAGCGCAATGAGCAGTTCTTC,CASRDNWQRNEQFF
TRBV28,many,TRBJ2-3,TRBD2,TGTGCCAGCAGTTTTCGGGGAGGGACAGATACGCAGTATTTT,CASSFRGGTDTQYF
TRBV6-6,-,TRBJ2-7,-,TGTGCCAGCAGTTACTCTGCCCCGAGGACCGTCGGGGAGGAGCAGTACTTC,CASSYSAPRTVGEEQYF
TRBV3-1,many,TRBJ2-2,-,TGTGCCAGCAGCCAAGGTCTAGGGTCCGGGGAGCTGTTTTTT,CASSQGLGSGELFF
TRBV15,few,TRBJ1-3,-,TGTGCCACCAGCAGAGATCCCGGGGCTGGAAACACCATATATTTT,CATSRDPGAGNTIYF
TRBV19,-,TRBJ2-6,-,TGTGCCAGTACCCGACAAGGCTCTGGGGCCAACGTCCTGACTTTC,CASTRQGSGANVLTF
TRBV11-2,many,TRBJ2-5,-,TGTGCCAGCAGCGGTGGGTCGAACCAAGAGACCCAGTACTTC,CASSGGSNQETQYF
TRBV20-1,many,TRBJ2-3,-,TGCAGTGCTAGGTTGTTACAGCAAACGCAGTATTTT,CSARLLQQTQYF
TRBV7-9,many,TRBJ2-2,TRBD1,TGTGCCAGCAGCGGACGGACAGGGAACACCGGGGAGCTGTTTTTT,CASSGRTGNTGELFF